These 30 T cell receptor beta chains came from one sample sequenced in a study of beta chain features in type 1 diabetes. The authors reverse transcribed all of the isolated RNA, so sequencing captured expressed TCRB transcripts. Assay: immunoSEQ multiplex PCR; the TCRdb copy retains only in-frame clones and omits some. The repertoire includes under 800,000 clones, around 16% of them detected once, and 0.093% sits in the top ten. The sequenced material came from naive CD4+ T cells from blood. These receptors came from a man between 18 and 35 years old in good health.

This chain connects TRBV7-2 to TRBJ2-5, with D perhaps assigned TRBD1 or TRBD2 (6 bases each). Germline V lookup: CDR1 SGHTA, CDR2 FQGNSA. The CDR3 spans 13 residues. The V and J ends lost 5 bases and 4 bases respectively, with 11 bases between them. The chain's CDR3 is CASSGGPGETQYF. The CDR3 bases are TGTGCCAGCAGCGGGGGGCCTGGAGAGACCCAGTACTTC.

This clone has just a few counts. The identical CDR3 is also encoded by other nucleotide sequences in the sample. The rearrangement uses TRBV9 and TRBJ1-4; D is unresolved. The germline gives CDR1 SGDLS, CDR2 YYNGEE. The CDR3 loop spans 14 amino acids. V was shortened by 0 bases and J by 0 bases, with 3 bases between the two germline ends. CDR3 coding DNA: TGTGCCAGCAGCGTAGACGCAACTAATGAAAAACTGTTTTTT. As protein: CASSVDATNEKLFF. The full variable domain, rest sourced from reference TRBV9 and TRBJ1-4, is DSGVTQTPKHLITATGQRVTLRCSPRSGDLSVYWYQQSLDQGLQFLIQYYNGEERAKGNILERFSAQQFPDLHSELNLSSLELGDSALYFCASSVDATNEKLFFGSGTQLSVL.

V and J are TRBV2 and TRBJ1-6; TRBD1 aligns across 7 bases. Germline-derived CDR1 and CDR2 are SNHLY and FYNNEI. The V gene end was trimmed by 6 bases and the J gene end by 7 bases; junction bases not matched to a gene: 15. This CDR3 is 17 amino acids long. The CDR3 protein is CASRDRPWRGPNSPLHF. CDR3 DNA: TGTGCCAGCAGGGACAGGCCCTGGAGGGGTCCCAATTCACCCCTCCACTTT.

Turning to this clone: Other DNA sequences in this specimen translate into the identical CDR3. CDR3 DNA: TGTGCCAGCAGCTTAGGTGCTAGCTCCTACGAGCAGTACTTC. Translation gives CASSLGASSYEQYF. The V call is TRBV7-3, the J call TRBJ2-7; D call uncertain. Germline V gene data show CDR1 as SGHTA and CDR2 as FQGTGA. Trimming left V 2 bases short and J 0 bases short, with 8 bases between. The CDR3 length is 14 residues.

The chain is built from TRBV29-1 and TRBJ2-1; 12 bases line up with TRBD1. Germline assignment: CDR1 SQVTM and CDR2 ANQGSEA. CDR3 length equals 13 residues. V shed 6 bases and J 9 bases; nucleotides not matched to a gene: 6. CDR3 residues: CSVPGQGAGEQFF. CDR3 nucleotide sequence: TGCAGCGTCCCGGGACAGGGGGCGGGTGAGCAGTTCTTC.

The V call is TRBV11-2, the J call TRBJ2-5; unclear D gene. Germline assignment: CDR1 SGHAT and CDR2 FQNNGV. This CDR3 has 11 residues. Trimming left V 3 bases short and J 5 bases short, with 4 bases between. CDR3 coding DNA: TGTGCCAGCAGCTTGTGGGAGACCCAGTACTTC. It specifies CASSLWETQYF.

This clone was observed a handful of times. V is TRBV4-2 and J is TRBJ2-5, with TRBD2 identical over 9 bases. Germline V CDR1 and CDR2: LGHNA, YNFKEQ. J lost 4 bases, V lost 8 bases, and 2 bases had no gene match. This CDR3 region has 12 residues. Written as DNA, the CDR3 is TGTGCCAGCGGGGGACTAGCAGAGACCCAGTACTTC. It codes for CASGGLAETQYF.

In this sample, this clone turned up a few times. The chain combines TRBV30 with TRBJ2-7; unclear D gene. CDR1 and CDR2 (germline): GTSNPN, SVGIG (reference sequence). The CDR3 sequence is 13 residues long. V dropped 7 bases and J dropped 0 bases, with 13 bases sitting between them. The chain's CDR3 is CASTGPISYEQYF. CDR3 bases: TGTGCCTCTACCGGGCCCATCTCCTACGAGCAGTACTTC.

The J gene is TRBJ2-1, the V gene TRBV7-8; TRBD2 matches at 11 bases. Germline CDR1 is SGHVS and CDR2 is FQNEAQ. The CDR3 contains 17 residues. The junction had 12 bases not matched to a gene; V was cut back by 2 bases and J by 9 bases. The CDR3 sequence: CASSLRAGSGRAPEQFF. The CDR3 DNA sequence: TGTGCCAGCAGCTTACGGGCGGGTAGCGGGAGGGCTCCTGAGCAGTTCTTC.

The rearrangement joins TRBV9 to TRBJ1-4, with a weak D call TRBD1 (6 bases). The CDR3 extends over 15 amino acids. Germline V gene sequence: CDR1 SGDLS, CDR2 YYNGEE. Trimming left V 4 bases short and J 0 bases short, with 10 bases between. The CDR3: CASSPGTPTNEKLFF. Written as DNA, the CDR3 is TGTGCCAGCAGCCCGGGGACACCAACTAATGAAAAACTGTTTTTT.

This clone was seen a few times. This chain links TRBV29-1 with TRBJ2-2; a possible D gene is TRBD2 (6 bases). Trimming cost V 7 bases and J 4 bases, with 16 bases left between them. Germline V gene data show CDR1 as SQVTM and CDR2 as ANQGSEA. The CDR3 runs to 14 residues. The CDR3 nucleotides read TGCAGCGGGGGAGGTTTTTTGGGCACCGGGGAGCTGTTTTTT. Translated: CSGGGFLGTGELFF.

This clone was counted between two and nine times. In nucleotides, the CDR3 is TGCGCCAGCTCAATTGCGGCTGCGAACACCGGGGAGCTGTTTTTT. It yields the protein CASSIAAANTGELFF. This chain uses TRBV4-3 with TRBJ2-2; no clear D. V was trimmed by 8 bases and J by 0 bases, leaving 13 bases between them. From germline, CDR1 is LGHNA and CDR2 YSLEER. CDR3 size: 15 residues.

A few counts support this clone. The chain links TRBV4-1 to TRBJ2-6; weak D call: TRBD2 (6 bases). This CDR3 region has 17 residues. Trimming took off 4 bases at V and 0 bases at J, with 13 bases between the two ends. Germline values: CDR1 MGHRA, CDR2 YSYEKL. Written as DNA, the CDR3 is TGCGCCAGCAGCCCGCGGGACGCCACCTCTGGGGCCAACGTCCTGACTTTC. Encoded protein: CASSPRDATSGANVLTF.

This clone was picked up one time. The gene calls are TRBV6-5 and TRBJ2-4; 7 positions match TRBD1. In germline, CDR1 is MNHEY, CDR2 SVGAGI. There are 15 residues in the CDR3. With V trimmed by 1 base and J by 2 bases, 2 bases remained unmatched. DNA of the CDR3: TGTGCCAGCAGTTACTTACAGGGGACCAAAAACATTCAGTACTTC. This translates into CASSYLQGTKNIQYF.

This rearrangement joins TRBV9 to TRBJ1-4; the match to TRBD1 covers 8 bases. The CDR3 contains 15 residues. Germline assignment: CDR1 SGDLS and CDR2 YYNGEE. V trimming: 4 bases; J trimming: 3 bases; junction bases outside the gene matches: 5. Here the CDR3 reads CASSRTGSPNEKLFF. DNA for the CDR3: TGTGCCAGCAGCCGGACAGGGAGCCCTAATGAAAAACTGTTTTTT.

The genes are TRBV10-3 and TRBJ2-7; 7 bases align to TRBD1. The germline V gene encodes CDR1 ENHRY and CDR2 SYGVKD. J gave up 4 bases and V 10 bases, and 10 bases lay outside the gene matches. This CDR3 spans 13 amino acids. The CDR3 sequence is CATLDRRKYEQYF. DNA for the CDR3: TGTGCCACCCTGGACAGGAGGAAATACGAGCAGTACTTC.

This clone was found a few times. The chain couples TRBV5-1 to TRBJ2-2; D unresolved. This CDR3 is built from 14 residues. Germline assignment: CDR1 SGHRS and CDR2 YFSETQ. Deletions cut 1 base from V and 0 bases from J, with 4 bases between. CDR3 coding DNA: TGCGCCAGCAGCTTGAATCCGAACACCGGGGAGCTGTTTTTT. Amino acid sequence: CASSLNPNTGELFF. Using reference TRBV5-1 and TRBJ2-2 for the parts outside the CDR3, the full variable domain is KAGVTQTPRYLIKTRGQQVTLSCSPISGHRSVSWYQQTPGQGLQFLFEYFSETQRNKGNFPGRFSGRQFSNSRSEMNVSTLELGDSALYLCASSLNPNTGELFFGEGSRLTVL.

This clone was seen a few times. The rearrangement joins TRBV27 to TRBJ2-1; unclear D gene. Looked up from germline, CDR1 is MNHEY and CDR2 is SMNVEV (reference sequence). V dropped 3 bases and J dropped 9 bases, with 6 bases sitting between them. This CDR3 contains 11 residues. The CDR3 sequence: CASSFGIEQFF. The DNA of the CDR3 is TGTGCCAGCAGTTTTGGGATTGAGCAGTTCTTC.

The chain employs TRBV27 and TRBJ2-7, with D possibly TRBD1 on 7 matching bases. V was pared by 2 bases and J by 9 bases, with 17 bases between. This CDR3 region has 14 residues. Germline V CDR1 and CDR2: MNHEY, SMNVEV (reference sequence). This chain's CDR3 is CASSLAGQSRGQYF. The CDR3 coding sequence is TGTGCCAGCAGTTTAGCGGGACAGTCCCGGGGGCAGTACTTC.

This chain connects TRBV7-9 to TRBJ1-2; D call uncertain. The CDR3 consists of 14 residues. The germline V and J ends were trimmed by 0 bases and 4 bases, with 9 bases remaining between them. Looked up from germline, CDR1 is SEHNR and CDR2 is FQNEAQ (reference sequence). CDR3 region: CASSLAQNPYGYTF. The DNA for the CDR3 is TGTGCCAGCAGCTTAGCGCAGAACCCCTATGGCTACACCTTC.

The chain carries TRBV4-1 and TRBJ1-1; no definite D call. V was clipped by 0 bases and J by 1 base, with 12 bases between them. CDR1 is MGHRA, CDR2 YSYEKL, per germline. The CDR3 length is 16 residues. The CDR3 sequence is CASSQDRRGQNTEAFF. The CDR3, as DNA: TGCGCCAGCAGCCAAGATCGAAGAGGGCAGAACACTGAAGCTTTCTTT.

The gene calls are TRBV28 and TRBJ2-3; 8 bases match TRBD2. Germline V gene data show CDR1 as MDHEN and CDR2 as SYDVKM. The J segment lost 2 bases and the V segment lost 2 bases, leaving 6 bases of the junction unmatched. The CDR3 sequence is 16 residues long. The CDR3 here is CASSLATSEPTDTQYF. DNA of the CDR3: TGTGCCAGCAGTTTAGCGACTAGCGAGCCCACAGATACGCAGTATTTT.

This clone has more than one count but fewer than ten. This chain connects TRBV6-5 to TRBJ2-7; no definite D call. This CDR3 spans 12 amino acids. Per the germline V gene, CDR1 is MNHEY and CDR2 is SVGAGI. Trimming left V 6 bases short and J 2 bases short, with 8 bases between. CDR3 nucleotide sequence: TGTGCCAGCAGCCTCCCCCCCTACGAGCAGTACTTC. This encodes CASSLPPYEQYF.

This clone was seen a handful of times. The chain carries TRBV7-2 and TRBJ1-4, with D perhaps matching TRBD1 (6 bases). CDR1 SGHTA and CDR2 FQGNSA come from the germline V gene. V shed 5 bases and J shed 8 bases, with 18 bases lying between them. CDR3 size: 15 residues. The CDR3 protein is CASSALFGGQEKLFF. CDR3 nucleotide sequence: TGTGCCAGCAGCGCCCTTTTCGGGGGCCAGGAAAAACTGTTTTTT.

This clone was counted only a few times. The rearrangement joins TRBV29-1 to TRBJ2-3; D not resolved. The CDR3 is 14 residues long. The germline V gene has CDR1 SQVTM and CDR2 ANQGSEA. Deletions cut 4 bases from V and 0 bases from J, with 11 bases between. The CDR3 sequence: CSVATTTSTDTQYF. The CDR3 DNA sequence: TGCAGCGTTGCTACTACCACTAGCACAGATACGCAGTATTTT.

In its sample, this clone was seen a few times. The V call is TRBV18, the J call TRBJ2-5; no clear D. The CDR3 is made up of 14 amino acids. V lost 1 base, J lost 5 bases, and 11 bases lay in between. From germline, CDR1 is KGHSH and CDR2 LQKENI. The CDR3 loop reads CASSPLQNGETQYF. The CDR3 DNA reads as TGTGCCAGCTCACCACTTCAGAATGGGGAGACCCAGTACTTC.

Many counts were recorded for this clone. In nucleotides, the CDR3 is TGTGCCAGCAGCTTAGCGCGGGCAATCCGTGAGCAGTTCTTC. Translated, it gives CASSLARAIREQFF. This chain links TRBV7-2 with TRBJ2-1, with D perhaps TRBD2 (5 bases). The germline gives CDR1 SGHTA, CDR2 FQGNSA. This CDR3 contains 14 residues. The V and J ends lost 0 bases and 9 bases respectively, with 12 bases between them.

The gene calls are TRBV30 and TRBJ2-5; 7 bases map to TRBD2. Germline CDR1 GTSNPN, CDR2 SVGIG (reference sequence). The V and J ends lost 3 bases and 5 bases, in that order; junction bases with no gene match: 3. CDR3 length: 12 residues. In DNA form, the CDR3 reads TGTGCCTGGAGGGTGGGGGGGGAGACCCAGTACTTC. It is translated as CAWRVGGETQYF. The complete variable domain, with remaining parts taken from reference TRBV30 and TRBJ2-5, reads SQTIHQWPATLVQPVGSPLSLECTVEGTSNPNLYWYRQAAGRGLQLLFYSVGIGQISSEVPQNLSASRPQDRQFILSSKKLLLSDSGFYLCAWRVGGETQYFGPGTRLLVL.

This clone appeared a few times. The chain links TRBV19 to TRBJ1-5; D is uncertain. Trimming removed 6 bases at V and 2 bases at J, with 11 bases between. This CDR3 is built from 14 residues. Germline loops: CDR1 LNHDA, CDR2 SQIVND (reference sequence). CDR3 loop: CASSGGRGNQPQHF. The CDR3 DNA sequence: TGTGCCAGTAGCGGCGGGAGGGGCAATCAGCCCCAGCATTTT.

The chain recombines TRBV10-3 with TRBJ2-3; the D gene is possibly TRBD1 (6 bases). CDR1 and CDR2 from the germline V gene are ENHRY and SYGVKD. CDR3 size: 18 residues. V lost 2 bases and J lost 6, with 24 bases in between. The CDR3 DNA sequence: TGTGCCATCAGTGAGCATGGACAGCCCGGCGGAAAGGGGGATACGCAGTATTTT. Its translation: CAISEHGQPGGKGDTQYF.